The clone carrying this T cell receptor (beta chain) was counted a few times. The target antigen is unknown. The data were obtained in a study of blood T cells in healthy people across ages. Study-level points and caveats: Higher diversity and more naive CD4+ cells were features of long-lived donors, compared to aged donors. Roughly linear declines in TCR beta diversity per million T cells occurred with age.

The ends lost 5 bases at V and 4 bases at J; junction bases unmatched: 14. CDR3 length: 17 amino acids. Per the germline V gene, CDR1 is SGHRS and CDR2 is YFSETQ. Primed by a sample-barcoded 5' primer and a J-beta primer mix, a second PCR proceeded for 7 to 11 cycles. TCRdb independently ran MiXCR on the 5' RACE reads; one entry per CDR3 protein. The data contain around 400,000 distinct CDR3 sequences, approximately 52% of them singletons. Samples each yielded at least 6 micrograms of total RNA. Source material: blood. The receptor comes from a man aged 60 to 75 in good health. This rearrangement joins TRBV5-1 to TRBJ1-2; TRBD1 matches at 10 bases. The DNA for the CDR3 is TGCGCCAGCAGTCGAGGGTCGGGGACAGGGGCAGTCTATGGCTACACCTTC. Translation gives CASSRGSGTGAVYGYTF.